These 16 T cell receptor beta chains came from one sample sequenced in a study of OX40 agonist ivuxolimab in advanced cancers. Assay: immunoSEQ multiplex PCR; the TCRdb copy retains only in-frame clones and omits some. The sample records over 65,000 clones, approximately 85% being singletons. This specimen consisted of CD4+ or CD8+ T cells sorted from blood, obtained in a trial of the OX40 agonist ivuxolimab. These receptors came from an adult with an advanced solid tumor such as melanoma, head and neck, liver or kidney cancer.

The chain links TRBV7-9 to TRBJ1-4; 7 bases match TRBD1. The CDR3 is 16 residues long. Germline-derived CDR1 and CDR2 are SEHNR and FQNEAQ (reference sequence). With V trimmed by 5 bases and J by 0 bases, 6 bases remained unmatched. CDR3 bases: TGTGCCAGCAGCGACCTAGGGGGCCCAACTAATGAAAAACTGTTTTTT. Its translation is CASSDLGGPTNEKLFF.

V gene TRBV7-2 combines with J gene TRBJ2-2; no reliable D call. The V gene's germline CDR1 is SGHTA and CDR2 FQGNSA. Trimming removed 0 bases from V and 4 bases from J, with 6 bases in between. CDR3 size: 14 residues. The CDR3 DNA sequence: TGTGCCAGCAGCTTAGCCAGTCCCACCGGGGAGCTGTTTTTT. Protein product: CASSLASPTGELFF. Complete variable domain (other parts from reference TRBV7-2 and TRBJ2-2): GAGVSQSPSNKVTEKGKDVELRCDPISGHTALYWYRQSLGQGLEFLIYFQGNSAPDKSGLPSDRFSAERTGGSVSTLTIQRTQQEDSAVYLCASSLASPTGELFFGEGSRLTVL.

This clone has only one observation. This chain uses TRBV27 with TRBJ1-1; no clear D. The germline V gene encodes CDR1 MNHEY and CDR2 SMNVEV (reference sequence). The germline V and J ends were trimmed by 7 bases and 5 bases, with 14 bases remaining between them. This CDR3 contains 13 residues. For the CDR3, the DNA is TGTGCCAGCACCTCGGGCGGGAGGACTGAAGCTTTCTTT. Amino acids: CASTSGGRTEAFF.

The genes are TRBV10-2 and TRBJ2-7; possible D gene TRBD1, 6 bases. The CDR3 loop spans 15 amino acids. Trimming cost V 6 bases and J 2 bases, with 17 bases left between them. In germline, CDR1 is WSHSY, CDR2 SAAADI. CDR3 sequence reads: CASRPGQHPTYEQYF. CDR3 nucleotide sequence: TGCGCCAGCAGACCTGGACAGCATCCCACCTACGAGCAGTACTTC.

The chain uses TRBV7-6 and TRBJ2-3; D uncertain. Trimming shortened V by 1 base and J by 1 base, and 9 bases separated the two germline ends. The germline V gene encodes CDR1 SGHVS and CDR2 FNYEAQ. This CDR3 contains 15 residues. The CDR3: CASSLVLYGTDTQYF. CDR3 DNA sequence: TGTGCCAGCAGCTTAGTGCTCTATGGCACAGATACGCAGTATTTT.

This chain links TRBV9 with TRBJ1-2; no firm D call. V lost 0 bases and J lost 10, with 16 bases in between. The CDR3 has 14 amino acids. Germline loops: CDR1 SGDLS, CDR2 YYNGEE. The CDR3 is CASSVGPIRRDYTF. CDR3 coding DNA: TGTGCCAGCAGCGTAGGGCCAATTAGGCGGGACTACACCTTC.

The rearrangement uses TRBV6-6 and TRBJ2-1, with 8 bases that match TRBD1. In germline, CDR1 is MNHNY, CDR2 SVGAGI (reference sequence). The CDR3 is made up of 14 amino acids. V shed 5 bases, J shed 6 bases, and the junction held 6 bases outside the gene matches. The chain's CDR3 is CASSDRGVGNEQFF. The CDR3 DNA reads TGTGCCAGCAGTGACAGGGGAGTTGGCAATGAGCAGTTCTTC.

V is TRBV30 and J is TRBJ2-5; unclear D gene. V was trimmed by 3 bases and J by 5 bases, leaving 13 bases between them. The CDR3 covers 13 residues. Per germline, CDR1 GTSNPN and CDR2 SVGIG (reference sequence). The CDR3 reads CAWSNKGTETQYF. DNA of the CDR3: TGTGCCTGGAGCAATAAGGGCACTGAGACCCAGTACTTC.

CDR3 sequence: CASSPPSGRNEQFF. CDR3 nucleotide sequence: TGTGCCAGCAGCCCCCCTAGCGGGAGGAATGAGCAGTTCTTC. This sequence joins TRBV6-5 and TRBJ2-1; TRBD2 aligns across 11 bases. This CDR3 spans 14 amino acids. V shed 6 bases, J shed 7 bases, and the junction held 5 bases outside the gene matches. Per germline, CDR1 MNHEY and CDR2 SVGAGI.

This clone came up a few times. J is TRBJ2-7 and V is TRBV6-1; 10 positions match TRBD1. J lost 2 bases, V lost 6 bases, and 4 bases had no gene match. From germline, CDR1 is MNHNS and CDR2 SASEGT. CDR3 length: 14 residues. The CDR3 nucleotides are TGTGCCAGCAGCTTAGGACAGGGGGCCTACGAGCAGTACTTC. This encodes CASSLGQGAYEQYF.

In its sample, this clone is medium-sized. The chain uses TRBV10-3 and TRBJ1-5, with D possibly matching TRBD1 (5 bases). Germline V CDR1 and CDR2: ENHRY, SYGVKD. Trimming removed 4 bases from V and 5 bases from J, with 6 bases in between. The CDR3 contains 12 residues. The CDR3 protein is CAISGGDQPQHF. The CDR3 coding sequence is TGTGCCATCAGTGGAGGGGATCAGCCCCAGCATTTT.

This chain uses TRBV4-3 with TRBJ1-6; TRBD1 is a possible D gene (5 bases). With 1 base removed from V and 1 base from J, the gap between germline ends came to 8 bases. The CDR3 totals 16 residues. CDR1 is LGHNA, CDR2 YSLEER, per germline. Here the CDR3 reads CASSQGGSSYNSPLHF. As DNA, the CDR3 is TGCGCCAGCAGCCAAGGGGGGTCGTCCTATAATTCACCCCTCCACTTT.

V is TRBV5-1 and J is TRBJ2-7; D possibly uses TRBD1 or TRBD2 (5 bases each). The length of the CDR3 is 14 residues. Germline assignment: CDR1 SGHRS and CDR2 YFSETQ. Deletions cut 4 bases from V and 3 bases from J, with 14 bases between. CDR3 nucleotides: TGCGCCAGCAGCGCCGGGGACGGGTACTACGAGCAGTACTTC. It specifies CASSAGDGYYEQYF.

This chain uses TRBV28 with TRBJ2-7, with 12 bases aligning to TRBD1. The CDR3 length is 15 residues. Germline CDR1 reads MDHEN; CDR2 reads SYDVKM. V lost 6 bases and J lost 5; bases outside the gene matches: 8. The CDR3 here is CASRGSGQGAHEQYF. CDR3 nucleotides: TGTGCCAGCAGGGGTTCGGGACAGGGGGCCCACGAGCAGTACTTC.

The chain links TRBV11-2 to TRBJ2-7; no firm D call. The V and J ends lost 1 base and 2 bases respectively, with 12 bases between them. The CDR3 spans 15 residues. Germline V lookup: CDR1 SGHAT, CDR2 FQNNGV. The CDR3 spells CASSLGLAITYEQYF. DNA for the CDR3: TGTGCCAGCAGCTTAGGACTTGCAATTACCTACGAGCAGTACTTC.

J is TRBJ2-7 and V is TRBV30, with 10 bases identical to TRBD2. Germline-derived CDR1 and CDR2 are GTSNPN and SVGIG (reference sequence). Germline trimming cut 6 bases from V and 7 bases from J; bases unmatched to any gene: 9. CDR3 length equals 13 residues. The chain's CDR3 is CACQAGGPGEQYF. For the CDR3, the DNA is TGTGCCTGTCAAGCGGGAGGGCCGGGAGAGCAGTACTTC.